What follows describes a single T cell receptor beta chain. Its antigen is not identified. The junction and the germline gene differ at one end; a read error may be behind it. The data were taken from a study of CD8 T cells in ankylosing spondylitis. Findings and limits, study-wide: In synovial fluid and blood from reactive arthritis, some motif variants were previously reported. CD8+ by phenotype, disease-linked clones were relatively rare in peripheral blood. A motif of under ten highly homologous TCR beta variants was seen as apparently characteristic of ankylosing spondylitis blood. Disease-linked clones were reportedly significantly enriched in matched ankylosing spondylitis synovial fluid.

CDR1 and CDR2 (germline): LNHNV, YYDKDF (reference sequence). The CDR3 length is 15 residues. By quantitative 5'-RACE with molecular barcodes, the TCR beta libraries were made. TCRdb ran MiXCR on the 5' RACE reads and lists one entry per CDR3 protein. Here the sample spans approximately 400,000 distinct CDR3 sequences, 20% to 30% being singletons. This TCR was recovered from a male donor with ankylosing spondylitis. Sequenced material: blood, either unsorted or a sorted T cell fraction (not recorded which). V usage is TRBV15 and J usage is TRBJ1-4; TRBD1 matches at 7 bases. CDR3 in DNA: TGTGCCACCAGAAGAGCCCAGGGGGCTAATGAAAAACTGTTTTTT. Encoded protein: CATRRAQGANEKLFF. Full variable domain (missing parts from reference TRBV15 and TRBJ1-4): DAMVIQNPRYQVTQFGKPVTLSCSQTLNHNVMYWYQQKSSQAPKLLFHYYDKDFNNEADTPDNFQSRRPNTSFCFLDIRSPGLGDTAMYLCATRRAQGANEKLFFGSGTQLSVL.